Sequencing of this TCR beta chain was carried out in a study of identical twins. The study, taken as a whole, reports: Insertions ran lower in abundant cord blood beta clonotypes, though not in memory repertoires.

Germline-derived CDR1 and CDR2 are SNHLY and FYNNEI. Trimming shortened V by 7 bases and J by 1 base, and 9 bases separated the two germline ends. The CDR3 totals 13 residues. TCRdb passed the 5' RACE reads through MiXCR, listing each CDR3 protein once. This sample yields 450,000 or so distinct CDR3 sequences, of which roughly 20% are seen a single time; 12% belongs to the top ten. This clonotype was seen only a few times. Its antigen is undetermined. Among all donors, each was a healthy Caucasian. The V gene is TRBV2, the J gene TRBJ2-3; D call uncertain. Sequenced: naive T cells sorted from blood. This sequence was found in a man in his fifties in good health. The CDR3 is CASKLEGTDTQYF. CDR3 coding DNA: TGTGCCAGCAAGCTCGAGGGCACAGATACGCAGTATTTT.